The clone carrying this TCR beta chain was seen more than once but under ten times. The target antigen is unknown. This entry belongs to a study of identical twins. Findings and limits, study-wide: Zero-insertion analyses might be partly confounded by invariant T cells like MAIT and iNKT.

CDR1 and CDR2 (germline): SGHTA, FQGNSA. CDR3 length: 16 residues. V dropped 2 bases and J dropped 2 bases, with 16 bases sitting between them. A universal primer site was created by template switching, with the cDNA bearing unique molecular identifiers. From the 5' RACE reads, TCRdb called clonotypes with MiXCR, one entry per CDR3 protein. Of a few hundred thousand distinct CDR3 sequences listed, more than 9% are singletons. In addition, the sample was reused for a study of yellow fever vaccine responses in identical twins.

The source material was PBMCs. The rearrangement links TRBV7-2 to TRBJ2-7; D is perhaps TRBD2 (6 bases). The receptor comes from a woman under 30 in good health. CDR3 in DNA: TGTGCCAGCAGCTTACTCTTTGGGGGAGGTCCCTACGAGCAGTACTTC. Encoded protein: CASSLLFGGGPYEQYF. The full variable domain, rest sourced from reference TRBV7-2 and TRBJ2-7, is GAGVSQSPSNKVTEKGKDVELRCDPISGHTALYWYRQSLGQGLEFLIYFQGNSAPDKSGLPSDRFSAERTGGSVSTLTIQRTQQEDSAVYLCASSLLFGGGPYEQYFGPGTRLTVT.